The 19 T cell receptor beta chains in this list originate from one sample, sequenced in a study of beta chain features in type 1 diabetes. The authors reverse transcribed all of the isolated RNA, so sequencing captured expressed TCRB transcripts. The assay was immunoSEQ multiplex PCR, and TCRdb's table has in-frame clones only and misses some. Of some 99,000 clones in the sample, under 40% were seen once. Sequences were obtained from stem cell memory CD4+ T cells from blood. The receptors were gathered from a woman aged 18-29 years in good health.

CDR3: CASSLVVTGLSYEQYF. The DNA of the CDR3 is TGTGCCAGCAGCTTAGTTGTGACAGGGCTTTCCTACGAGCAGTACTTC. This rearrangement joins TRBV7-2 to TRBJ2-7; 7 positions match TRBD1. Trimming took 1 base from V and 1 from J; bases not matched to a gene: 7. The germline gives CDR1 SGHTA, CDR2 FQGNSA. There are 16 residues in the CDR3.

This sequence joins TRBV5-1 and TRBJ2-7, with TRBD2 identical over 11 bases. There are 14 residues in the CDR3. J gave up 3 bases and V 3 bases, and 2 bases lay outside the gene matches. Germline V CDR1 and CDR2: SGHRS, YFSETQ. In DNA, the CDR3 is TGCGCCAGCAGCTCTAGCGGGGGGATCTACGAGCAGTACTTC. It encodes CASSSSGGIYEQYF.

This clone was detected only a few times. The CDR3 DNA reads as TGTGCCAGTAGTATCCCCAGGGACAATGAGCAGTTCTTC. Encoded protein: CASSIPRDNEQFF. The chain is built from TRBV19 and TRBJ2-1; maybe TRBD1 (5 bases). Germline V gene data show CDR1 as LNHDA and CDR2 as SQIVND (reference sequence). Trimming took off 3 bases at V and 5 bases at J, with 8 bases between the two ends. The CDR3 has 13 amino acids.

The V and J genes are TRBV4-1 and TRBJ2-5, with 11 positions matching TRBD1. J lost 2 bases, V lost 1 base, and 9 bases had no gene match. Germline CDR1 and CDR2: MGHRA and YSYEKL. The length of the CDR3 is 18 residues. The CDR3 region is CASSQVLGQGARQETQYF. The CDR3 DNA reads TGCGCCAGCAGCCAAGTCCTAGGACAGGGGGCTAGGCAAGAGACCCAGTACTTC.

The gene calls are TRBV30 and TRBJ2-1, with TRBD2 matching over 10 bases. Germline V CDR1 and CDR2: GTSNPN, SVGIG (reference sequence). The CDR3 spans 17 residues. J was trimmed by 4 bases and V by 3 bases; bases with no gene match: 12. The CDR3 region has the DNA TGTGCCTGGAGGGCTAGCGGGAGTGCGTTTCTATACAATGAGCAGTTCTTC. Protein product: CAWRASGSAFLYNEQFF.

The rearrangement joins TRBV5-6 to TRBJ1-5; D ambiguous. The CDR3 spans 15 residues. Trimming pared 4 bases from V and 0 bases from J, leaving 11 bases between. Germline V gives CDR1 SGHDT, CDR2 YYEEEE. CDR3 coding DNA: TGTGCCAGCAGCCCTTCGGGTTTTAGCAATCAGCCCCAGCATTTT. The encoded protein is CASSPSGFSNQPQHF.

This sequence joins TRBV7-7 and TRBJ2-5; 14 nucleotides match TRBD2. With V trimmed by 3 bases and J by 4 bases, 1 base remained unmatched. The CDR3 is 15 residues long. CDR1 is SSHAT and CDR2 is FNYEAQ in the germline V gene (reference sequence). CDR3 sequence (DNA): TGTGCCAGCAGCTTCGGGACTAGCGGGAGAGAGACCCAGTACTTC. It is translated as CASSFGTSGRETQYF.

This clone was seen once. In nucleotides, the CDR3 is TGTGCCAGCAGCTCGAGCCCCGGGGAGACCCAGTACTTC. Its translation: CASSSSPGETQYF. The chain links TRBV7-9 to TRBJ2-5; D call uncertain. The CDR3 runs 13 residues. Germline CDR1 reads SEHNR; CDR2 reads FQNEAQ (reference sequence). V lost 4 bases and J lost 5, with 11 bases in between.

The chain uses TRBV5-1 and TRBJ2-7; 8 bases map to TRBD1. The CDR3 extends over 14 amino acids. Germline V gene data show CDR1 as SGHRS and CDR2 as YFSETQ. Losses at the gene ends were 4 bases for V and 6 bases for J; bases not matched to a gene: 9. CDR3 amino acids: CASSVSGQVFEQYF. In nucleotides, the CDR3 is TGCGCCAGCAGCGTTTCGGGACAGGTCTTCGAGCAGTACTTC. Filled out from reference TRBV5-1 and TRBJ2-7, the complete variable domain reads KAGVTQTPRYLIKTRGQQVTLSCSPISGHRSVSWYQQTPGQGLQFLFEYFSETQRNKGNFPGRFSGRQFSNSRSEMNVSTLELGDSALYLCASSVSGQVFEQYFGPGTRLTVT.

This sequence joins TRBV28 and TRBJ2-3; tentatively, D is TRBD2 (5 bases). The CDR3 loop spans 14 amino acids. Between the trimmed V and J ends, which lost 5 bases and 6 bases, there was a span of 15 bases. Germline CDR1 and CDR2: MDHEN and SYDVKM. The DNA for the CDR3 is TGTGCCAGCAGTCGGACTCCGTCAAGGGATACGCAGTATTTT. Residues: CASSRTPSRDTQYF.

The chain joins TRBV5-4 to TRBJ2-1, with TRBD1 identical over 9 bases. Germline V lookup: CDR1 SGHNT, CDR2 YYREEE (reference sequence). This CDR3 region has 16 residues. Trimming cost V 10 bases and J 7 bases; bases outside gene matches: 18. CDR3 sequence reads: CASKTGLGQGGNEQFF. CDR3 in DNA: TGTGCCTCCAAGACGGGGTTGGGACAGGGTGGTAATGAGCAGTTCTTC. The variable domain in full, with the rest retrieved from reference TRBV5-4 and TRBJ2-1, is ETGVTQSPTHLIKTRGQQVTLRCSSQSGHNTVSWYQQALGQGPQFIFQYYREEENGRGNFPPRFSGLQFPNYSSELNVNALELDDSALYLCASKTGLGQGGNEQFFGPGTRLTVL.

The CDR3 coding sequence is TGCGCCAGCAGCGTTACAGGTGTTAGCTCCTACGAGCAGTACTTC. Translation gives CASSVTGVSSYEQYF. V usage is TRBV5-1 and J usage is TRBJ2-7, with a weak D call TRBD1 (5 bases). This CDR3 is 15 amino acids long. Trimming took off 4 bases at V and 0 bases at J, with 14 bases between the two ends. Germline CDR1 SGHRS, CDR2 YFSETQ. Together with reference TRBV5-1 and TRBJ2-7, the CDR3 gives the full variable domain: KAGVTQTPRYLIKTRGQQVTLSCSPISGHRSVSWYQQTPGQGLQFLFEYFSETQRNKGNFPGRFSGRQFSNSRSEMNVSTLELGDSALYLCASSVTGVSSYEQYFGPGTRLTVT.

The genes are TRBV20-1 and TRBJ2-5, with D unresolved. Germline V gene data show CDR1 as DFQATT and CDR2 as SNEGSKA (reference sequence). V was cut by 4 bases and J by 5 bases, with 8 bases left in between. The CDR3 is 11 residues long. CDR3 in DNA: TGCAGTGCTAAGAAGCTTGAGACCCAGTACTTC. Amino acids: CSAKKLETQYF.

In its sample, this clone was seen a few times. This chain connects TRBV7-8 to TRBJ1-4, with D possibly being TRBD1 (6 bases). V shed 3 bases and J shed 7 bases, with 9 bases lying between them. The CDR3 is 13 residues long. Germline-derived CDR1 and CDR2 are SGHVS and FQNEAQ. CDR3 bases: TGTGCCAGCAGCTTGGGGGCGGGTGAAAAACTGTTTTTT. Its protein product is CASSLGAGEKLFF. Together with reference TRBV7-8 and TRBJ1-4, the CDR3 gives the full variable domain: GAGVSQSPRYKVAKRGQDVALRCDPISGHVSLFWYQQALGQGPEFLTYFQNEAQLDKSGLPSDRFFAERPEGSVSTLKIQRTQQEDSAVYLCASSLGAGEKLFFGSGTQLSVL.

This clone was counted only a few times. CDR3 DNA: TGTGCCAGCAGTAATCGGGACAGGGGCTACGAGCAGTACTTC. Translated, it gives CASSNRDRGYEQYF. The chain links TRBV27 to TRBJ2-7; TRBD1 matches 10 bases. The J segment lost 3 bases and the V segment lost 5 bases, leaving 4 bases of the junction unmatched. The CDR3 contains 14 residues. Per the germline V gene, CDR1 is MNHEY and CDR2 is SMNVEV (reference sequence).

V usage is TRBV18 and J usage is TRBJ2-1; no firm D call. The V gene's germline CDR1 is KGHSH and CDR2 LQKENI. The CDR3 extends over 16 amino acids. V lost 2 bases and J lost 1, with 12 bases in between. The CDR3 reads CASSPNSPASYNEQFF. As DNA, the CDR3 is TGTGCCAGCTCACCAAATAGCCCGGCGTCCTACAATGAGCAGTTCTTC.

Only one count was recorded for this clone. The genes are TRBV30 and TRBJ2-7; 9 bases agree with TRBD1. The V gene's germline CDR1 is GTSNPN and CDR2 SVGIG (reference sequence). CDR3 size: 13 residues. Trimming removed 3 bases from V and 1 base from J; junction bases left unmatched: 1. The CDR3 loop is CAWSGTGSYEQYF. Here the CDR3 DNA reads TGTGCCTGGAGCGGGACAGGGTCCTACGAGCAGTACTTC.

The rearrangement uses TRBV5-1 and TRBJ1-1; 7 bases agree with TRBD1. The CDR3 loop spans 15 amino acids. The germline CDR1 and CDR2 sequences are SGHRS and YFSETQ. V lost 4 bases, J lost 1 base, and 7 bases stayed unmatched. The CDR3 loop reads CASSLGQTKNTEAFF. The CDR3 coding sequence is TGCGCCAGCAGCCTGGGACAGACGAAGAACACTGAAGCTTTCTTT.

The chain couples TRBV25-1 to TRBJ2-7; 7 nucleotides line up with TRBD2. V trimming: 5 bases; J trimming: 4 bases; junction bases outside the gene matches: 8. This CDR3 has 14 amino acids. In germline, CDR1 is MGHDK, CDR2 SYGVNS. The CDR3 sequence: CASSPRGITYEQYF. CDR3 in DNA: TGTGCCAGCAGTCCGCGGGGGATTACTTACGAGCAGTACTTC.